This TCR beta chain was captured in a study of T cells in Graves' hyperthyroidism and ophthalmopathy. TCR beta CDR3 region amplification was performed from RNA transcripts. During a first-round RT-PCR of the TCR CDR3, the HTBI primer set was used. TCRdb analysed the multiplex PCR reads with MiXCR anew, one entry per CDR3 protein. The sample has 800,000 or so distinct CDR3 sequences, roughly 37% seen once. As to this clonotype: As yet, its antigen is unknown.

Exclusion of patients followed from uncontrolled infection, other autoimmune disease, pregnancy or lactation. Study-level results: Appearing also in blood were most of the thyroid clonotypes expanded above 0.001.

CDR3 length: 15 residues. Germline V gene sequence: CDR1 DFQATT, CDR2 SNEGSKA (reference sequence). Trimming cost V 2 bases and J 4 bases; bases outside gene matches: 9. The sample taken for sequencing was blood. The TCR comes from a man between 18 and 29 years old with Graves' hyperthyroidism. The V and J genes are TRBV20-1 and TRBJ2-7; TRBD1 agrees at 9 bases. The CDR3 loop is CSARSSTGGPYEQYF. CDR3 nucleotide sequence: TGCAGTGCTAGATCATCGACAGGGGGACCTTACGAGCAGTACTTC.